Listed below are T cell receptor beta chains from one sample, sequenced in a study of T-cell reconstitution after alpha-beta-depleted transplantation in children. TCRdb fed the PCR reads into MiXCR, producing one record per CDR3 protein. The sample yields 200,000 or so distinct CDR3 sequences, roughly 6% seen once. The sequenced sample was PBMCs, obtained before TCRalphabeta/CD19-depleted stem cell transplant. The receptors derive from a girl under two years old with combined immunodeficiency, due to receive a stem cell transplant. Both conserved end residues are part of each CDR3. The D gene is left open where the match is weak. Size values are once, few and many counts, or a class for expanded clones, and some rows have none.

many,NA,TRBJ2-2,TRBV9,CASSVAGAGARTGELFF,TGTGCCAGCAGCGTAGCTGGCGCAGGCGCCCGCACCGGGGAGCTGTTTTTT
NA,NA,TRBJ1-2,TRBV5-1,CASSLSGGAPPKDGYTF,TGCGCCAGCAGCTTGTCGGGGGGGGCGCCCCCTAAGGATGGCTACACCTTC
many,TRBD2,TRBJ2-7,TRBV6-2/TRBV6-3,CASSSSGGNYEQYF,TGTGCCAGCAGCTCCAGCGGGGGAAACTACGAGCAGTACTTC
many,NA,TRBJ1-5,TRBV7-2,CASTFGGAGSSPQHF,TGTGCCAGCACCTTCGGGGGGGCAGGTTCCTCGCCCCAGCATTTT
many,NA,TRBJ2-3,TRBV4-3,CASSQDPRGTQYF,TGCGCCAGCAGCCAAGATCCTCGGGGTACGCAGTATTTT
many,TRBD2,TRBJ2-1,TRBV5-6,CASSSVATSGVYNEQFF,TGTGCCAGCAGCTCCGTGGCTACTAGCGGGGTCTACAATGAGCAGTTCTTC
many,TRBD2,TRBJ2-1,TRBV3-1,CASSQARSSGGPGNEQFF,TGTGCCAGCAGCCAAGCTCGTAGTAGCGGGGGACCGGGCAATGAGCAGTTCTTC
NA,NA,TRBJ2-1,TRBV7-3,CASSLQGGPYNEQFF,TGTGCCAGCAGCTTACAGGGGGGACCCTACAATGAGCAGTTCTTC
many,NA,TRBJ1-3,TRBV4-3,CASSQDPGRLGGNTIYF,TGCGCCAGCAGCCAGGACCCCGGGAGACTGGGTGGAAACACCATATATTTT
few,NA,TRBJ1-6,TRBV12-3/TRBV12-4,CASSFHKSPLHF,TGTGCCAGCAGTTTTCACAAGTCACCCCTCCACTTT
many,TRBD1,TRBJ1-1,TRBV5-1,CASSLEPGQTEAFF,TGCGCCAGCAGCTTGGAACCGGGACAGACTGAAGCTTTCTTT
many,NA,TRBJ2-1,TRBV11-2,CASSLVSGTYNEQFF,TGTGCCAGCAGCTTAGTTTCCGGGACATACAATGAGCAGTTCTTC
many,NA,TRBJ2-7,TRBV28,CASSENYEQYF,TGTGCCAGCAGTGAGAACTACGAGCAGTACTTC
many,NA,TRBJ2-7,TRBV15,CATSIGNNYEQYF,TGTGCCACCAGCATCGGGAACAACTACGAGCAGTACTTC